This T cell receptor (beta chain) was captured in a study of cytomegalovirus exposure and HLA in healthy donors. The study ran its PCR with 60 Vbeta and 13 Jbeta primers. This table comes from immunoSEQ multiplex PCR, and its TCRdb copy is limited to in-frame clones, with some not included. The sample has some 150,000 clones; approximately 82% are singletons. Study-level points and caveats: Among TCR beta chains, those listed as cytomegalovirus-associated numbered under 200. Previously analyzed data showed that most TCR beta V segments were productive at a frequency of about 87% or about 30%. Later analysis suggested links between common viral pathogens and several top significant clusters. In a later analysis, V- and J-gene trimming of beta chains associated with a DCLRE1C missense variant, replicated independently.

On this clone: No antigen is known for it.

There are 15 residues in the CDR3. V dropped 1 base and J dropped 0 bases, with 8 bases sitting between them. Germline V gene sequence: CDR1 SGHAT, CDR2 FQDESV (reference sequence). This TCR came from a man in his forties or fifties in good health and CMV-seronegative. The rearrangement uses TRBV11-1 and TRBJ2-3; D remains unclear. Material: PBMCs. CDR3 amino acids: CASSLGVSSTDTQYF. The CDR3 DNA is TGTGCCAGCAGCTTAGGAGTGAGTAGCACAGATACGCAGTATTTT.